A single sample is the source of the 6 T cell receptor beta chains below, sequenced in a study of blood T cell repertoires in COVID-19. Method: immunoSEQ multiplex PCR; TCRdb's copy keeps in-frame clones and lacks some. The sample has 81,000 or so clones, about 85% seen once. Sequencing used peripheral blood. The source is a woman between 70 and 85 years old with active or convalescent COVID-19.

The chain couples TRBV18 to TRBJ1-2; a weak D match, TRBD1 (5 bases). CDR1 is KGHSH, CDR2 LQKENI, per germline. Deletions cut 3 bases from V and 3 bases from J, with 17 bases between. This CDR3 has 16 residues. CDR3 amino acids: CASSPLGGGEDYGYTF. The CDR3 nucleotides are TGTGCCAGCTCACCTCTCGGCGGGGGGGAAGACTATGGCTACACCTTC.

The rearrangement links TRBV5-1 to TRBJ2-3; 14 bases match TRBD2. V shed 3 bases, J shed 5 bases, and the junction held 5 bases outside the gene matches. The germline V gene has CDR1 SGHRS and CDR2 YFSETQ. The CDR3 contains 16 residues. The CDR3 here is CASSSGTSGGIDTQYF. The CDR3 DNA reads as TGCGCCAGCAGCTCCGGGACTAGCGGGGGAATAGATACGCAGTATTTT. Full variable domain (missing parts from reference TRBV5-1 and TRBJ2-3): KAGVTQTPRYLIKTRGQQVTLSCSPISGHRSVSWYQQTPGQGLQFLFEYFSETQRNKGNFPGRFSGRQFSNSRSEMNVSTLELGDSALYLCASSSGTSGGIDTQYFGPGTRLTVL.

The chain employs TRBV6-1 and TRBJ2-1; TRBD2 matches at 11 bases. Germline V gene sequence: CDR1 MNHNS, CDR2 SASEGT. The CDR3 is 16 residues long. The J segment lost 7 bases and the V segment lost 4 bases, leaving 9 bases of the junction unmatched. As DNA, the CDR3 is TGTGCCAGCAGTGCATATAGCGGGGGGGCAAGGAATGAGCAGTTCTTC. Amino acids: CASSAYSGGARNEQFF.

CDR3 amino acids: CASSLSVGGAGGYTF. The DNA for the CDR3 is TGTGCCAGCAGTTTATCGGTTGGGGGGGCAGGCGGCTACACCTTC. J is TRBJ1-2 and V is TRBV27, with D possibly TRBD1 on 6 matching bases. V was clipped by 0 bases and J by 8 bases, with 16 bases between them. The CDR3 sequence is 15 residues long. Germline CDR1 reads MNHEY; CDR2 reads SMNVEV (reference sequence).

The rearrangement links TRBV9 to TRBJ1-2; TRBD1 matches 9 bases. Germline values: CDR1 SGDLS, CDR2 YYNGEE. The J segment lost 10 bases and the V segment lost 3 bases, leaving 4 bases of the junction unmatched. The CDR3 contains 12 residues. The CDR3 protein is CASSADRGAYTF. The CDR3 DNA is TGTGCCAGCAGCGCGGACAGGGGAGCCTACACCTTC.

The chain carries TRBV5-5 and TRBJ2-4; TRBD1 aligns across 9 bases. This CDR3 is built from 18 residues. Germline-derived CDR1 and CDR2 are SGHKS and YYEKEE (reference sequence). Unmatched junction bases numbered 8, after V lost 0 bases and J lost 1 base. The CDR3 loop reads CASSLGGQGFSAKNIQYF. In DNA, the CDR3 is TGTGCCAGCAGCTTGGGCGGACAGGGGTTCTCGGCCAAAAACATTCAGTACTTC. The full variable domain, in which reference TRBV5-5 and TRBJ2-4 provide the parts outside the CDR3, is DAGVTQSPTHLIKTRGQQVTLRCSPISGHKSVSWYQQVLGQGPQFIFQYYEKEERGRGNFPDRFSARQFPNYSSELNVNALLLGDSALYLCASSLGGQGFSAKNIQYFGAGTRLSVL.